This T cell receptor beta chain was recovered during a study of T cells in Graves' hyperthyroidism and ophthalmopathy. Amplification yielded TCR beta CDR3 regions, with RNA transcripts as the source. Using the HTBI primer set, a first-round RT-PCR was run on the TCR CDR3. TCRdb itself ran the multiplex PCR reads through MiXCR, one entry per CDR3 protein. The sample records 250,000 to 300,000 distinct CDR3 sequences, approximately 15% being singletons. Trimming cost V 5 bases and J 1 base, with 9 bases left between them. Germline CDR1 reads SNHLY; CDR2 reads FYNNEI. The CDR3 has 13 residues. Sample: blood. This TCR came from a woman in her thirties or forties with Graves' hyperthyroidism that later progressed to Graves' ophthalmopathy. V usage is TRBV2 and J usage is TRBJ2-7; either TRBD1 or TRBD2 may supply D (5 bases each). The CDR3, as DNA: TGTGCCAGCAGTAGGGACCAATCCTACGAGCAGTACTTC. This translates into CASSRDQSYEQYF.